Sequencing of this TCR beta chain was carried out in a study of OX40 agonist ivuxolimab in advanced cancers. Whole-study context: Checkpoint inhibitors had been given previously to 40% of patients. Three dose-escalation patients had partial responses: one with hepatocellular carcinoma and two with cutaneous melanoma.

V lost 6 bases and J lost 4, with 12 bases in between. The CDR3 contains 13 residues. The V gene's germline CDR1 is MNHEY and CDR2 SVGAGI. For this clone: Its antigen is unknown.

Measured with immunoSEQ multiplex PCR; TCRdb has only the in-frame clones, and not every one. This table has around 14,000 clones, about 94% appearing once. Findings and limits, study-wide: What antigens the expanded peripheral T cells recognized was never established. Individuals who were partial responders at 0.1-3.0 mg/kg had clonal expansion that ranked among the lowest.

The source was CD4+ or CD8+ T cells sorted from blood, collected in a trial of the OX40 agonist ivuxolimab. V usage is TRBV6-5 and J usage is TRBJ1-2; no clear D gene. The sequence derives from an adult with an advanced solid tumor such as melanoma, head and neck, liver or kidney cancer. The CDR3 sequence: CASRLGIFYGYTF. The CDR3, as DNA: TGTGCCAGCAGGCTAGGGATTTTCTATGGCTACACCTTC.